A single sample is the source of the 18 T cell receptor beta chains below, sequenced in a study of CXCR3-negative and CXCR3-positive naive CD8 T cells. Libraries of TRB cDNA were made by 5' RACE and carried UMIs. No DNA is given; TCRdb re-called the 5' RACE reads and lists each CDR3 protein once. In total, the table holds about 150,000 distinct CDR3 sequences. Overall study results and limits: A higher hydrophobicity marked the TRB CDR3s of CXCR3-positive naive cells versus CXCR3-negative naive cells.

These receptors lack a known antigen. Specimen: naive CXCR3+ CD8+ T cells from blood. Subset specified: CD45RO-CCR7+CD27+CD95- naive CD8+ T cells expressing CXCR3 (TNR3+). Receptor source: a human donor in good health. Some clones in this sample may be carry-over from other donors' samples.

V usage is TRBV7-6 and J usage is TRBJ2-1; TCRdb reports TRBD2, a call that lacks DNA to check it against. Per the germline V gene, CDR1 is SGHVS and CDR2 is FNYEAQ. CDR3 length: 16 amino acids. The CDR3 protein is CASSLVLAGARNEQFF.

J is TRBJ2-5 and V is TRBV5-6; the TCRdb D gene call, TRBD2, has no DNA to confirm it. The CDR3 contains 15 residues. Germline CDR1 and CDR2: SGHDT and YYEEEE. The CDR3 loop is CASSLGPSGYETQYF.

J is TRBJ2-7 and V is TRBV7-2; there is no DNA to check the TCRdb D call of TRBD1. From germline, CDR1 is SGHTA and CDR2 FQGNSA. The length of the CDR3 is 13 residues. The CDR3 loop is CASSSGRDTEQYF.

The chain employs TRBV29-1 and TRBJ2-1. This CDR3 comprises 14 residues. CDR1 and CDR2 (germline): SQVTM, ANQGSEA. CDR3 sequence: CSVEVAGLGNEQFF.

CDR3 region: CASSLTADRDYNEQFF. The rearrangement uses TRBV7-3 and TRBJ2-1; TCRdb's D call of TRBD1 is untestable without DNA. The CDR3 totals 16 residues. The germline CDR1 and CDR2 sequences are SGHTA and FQGTGA.

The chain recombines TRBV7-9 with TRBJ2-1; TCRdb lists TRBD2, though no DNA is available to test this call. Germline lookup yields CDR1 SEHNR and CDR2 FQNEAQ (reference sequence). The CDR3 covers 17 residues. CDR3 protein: CASSLARELAEDNEQFF. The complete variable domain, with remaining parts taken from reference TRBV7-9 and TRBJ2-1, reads DTGVSQNPRHKITKRGQNVTFRCDPISEHNRLYWYRQTLGQGPEFLTYFQNEAQLEKSRLLSDRFSAERPKGSFSTLEIQRTEQGDSAMYLCASSLARELAEDNEQFFGPGTRLTVL.

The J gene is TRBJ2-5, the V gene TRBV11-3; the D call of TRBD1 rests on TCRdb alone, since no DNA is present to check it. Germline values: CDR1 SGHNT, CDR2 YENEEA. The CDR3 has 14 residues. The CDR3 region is CASSNPDRAETQYF.

The CDR3 region is CASSQNSGRVTNEQFF. The chain is built from TRBV4-1 and TRBJ2-1; absent DNA, TCRdb's TRBD2 call cannot be checked. The CDR3 length is 16 residues. Germline loops: CDR1 MGHRA, CDR2 YSYEKL.

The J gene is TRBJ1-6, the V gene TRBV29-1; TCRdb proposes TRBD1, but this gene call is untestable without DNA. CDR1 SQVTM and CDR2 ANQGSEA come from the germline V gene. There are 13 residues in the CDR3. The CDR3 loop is CSAGRQGESPLHF.

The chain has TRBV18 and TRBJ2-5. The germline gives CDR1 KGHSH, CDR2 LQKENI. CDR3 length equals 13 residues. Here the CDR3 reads CASLPTDRETQYF.

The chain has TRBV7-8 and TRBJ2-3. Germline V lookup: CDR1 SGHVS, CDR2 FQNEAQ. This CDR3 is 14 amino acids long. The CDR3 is CASSLIARTDTQYF.

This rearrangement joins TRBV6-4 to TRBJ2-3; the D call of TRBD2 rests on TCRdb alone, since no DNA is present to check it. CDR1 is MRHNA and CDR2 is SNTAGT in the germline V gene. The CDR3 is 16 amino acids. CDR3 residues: CASSSSGTSAADTQYF.

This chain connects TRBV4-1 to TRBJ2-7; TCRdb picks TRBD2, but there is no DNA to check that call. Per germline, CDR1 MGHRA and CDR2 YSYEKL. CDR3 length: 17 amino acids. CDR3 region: CASSQGGLAGTHYEQYF.

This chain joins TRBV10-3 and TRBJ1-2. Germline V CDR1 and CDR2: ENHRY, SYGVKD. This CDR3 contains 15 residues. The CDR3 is CAISGSTGTNYGYTF.

This CDR3 reads CASSGPRDGENIQYF. This rearrangement joins TRBV4-1 to TRBJ2-4; TCRdb designates TRBD1, a call that cannot be tested without DNA. In germline, CDR1 is MGHRA, CDR2 YSYEKL. CDR3 length equals 15 residues.

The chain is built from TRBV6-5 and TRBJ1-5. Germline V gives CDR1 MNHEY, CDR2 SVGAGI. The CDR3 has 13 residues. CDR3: CASSYVSNQPQHF.

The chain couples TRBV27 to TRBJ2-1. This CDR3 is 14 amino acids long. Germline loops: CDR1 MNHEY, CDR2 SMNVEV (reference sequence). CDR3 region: CASSSTSSYNEQFF.

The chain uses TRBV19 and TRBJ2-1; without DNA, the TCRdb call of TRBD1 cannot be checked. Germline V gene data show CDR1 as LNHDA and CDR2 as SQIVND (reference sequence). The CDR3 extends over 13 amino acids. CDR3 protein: CASSTGQYNEQFF. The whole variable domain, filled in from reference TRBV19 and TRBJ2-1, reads DGGITQSPKYLFRKEGQNVTLSCEQNLNHDAMYWYRQDPGQGLRLIYYSQIVNDFQKGDIAEGYSVSREKKESFPLTVTSAQKNPTAFYLCASSTGQYNEQFFGPGTRLTVL.